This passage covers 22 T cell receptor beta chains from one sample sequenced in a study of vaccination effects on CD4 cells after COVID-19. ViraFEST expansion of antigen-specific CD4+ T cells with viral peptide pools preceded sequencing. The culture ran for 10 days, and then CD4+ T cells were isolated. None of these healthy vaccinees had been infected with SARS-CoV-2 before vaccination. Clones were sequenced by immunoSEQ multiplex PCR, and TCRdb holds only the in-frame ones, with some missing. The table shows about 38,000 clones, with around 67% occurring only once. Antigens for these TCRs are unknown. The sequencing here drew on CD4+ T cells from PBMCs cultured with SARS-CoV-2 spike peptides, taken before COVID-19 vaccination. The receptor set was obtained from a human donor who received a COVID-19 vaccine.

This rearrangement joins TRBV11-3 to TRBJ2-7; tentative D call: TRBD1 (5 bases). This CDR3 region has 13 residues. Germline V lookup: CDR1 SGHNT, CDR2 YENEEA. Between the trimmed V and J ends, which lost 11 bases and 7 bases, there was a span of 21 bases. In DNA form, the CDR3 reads TGTGCCTTCTACTCGGTGGCAGGGAATGAGCAGTACTTC. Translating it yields CAFYSVAGNEQYF.

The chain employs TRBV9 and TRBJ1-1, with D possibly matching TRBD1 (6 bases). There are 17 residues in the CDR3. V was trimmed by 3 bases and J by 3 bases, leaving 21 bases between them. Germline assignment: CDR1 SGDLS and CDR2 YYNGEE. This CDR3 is CASSGRNRRGGDTEAFF. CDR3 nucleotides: TGTGCCAGCAGCGGCCGGAATCGGAGGGGGGGAGACACTGAAGCTTTCTTT.

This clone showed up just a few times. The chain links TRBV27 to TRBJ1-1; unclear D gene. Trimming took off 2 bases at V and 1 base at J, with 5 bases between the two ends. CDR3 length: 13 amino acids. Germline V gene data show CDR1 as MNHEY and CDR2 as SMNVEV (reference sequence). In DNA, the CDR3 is TGTGCCAGCAGTTTAGCACAGAACACTGAAGCTTTCTTT. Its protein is CASSLAQNTEAFF.

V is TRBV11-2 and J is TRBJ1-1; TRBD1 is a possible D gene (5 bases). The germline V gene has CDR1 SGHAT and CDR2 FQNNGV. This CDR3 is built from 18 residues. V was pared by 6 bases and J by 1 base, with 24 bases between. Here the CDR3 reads CASSLTVQIGTPNTEAFF. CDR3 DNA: TGTGCCAGCAGTTTGACGGTTCAAATCGGGACCCCGAACACTGAAGCTTTCTTT.

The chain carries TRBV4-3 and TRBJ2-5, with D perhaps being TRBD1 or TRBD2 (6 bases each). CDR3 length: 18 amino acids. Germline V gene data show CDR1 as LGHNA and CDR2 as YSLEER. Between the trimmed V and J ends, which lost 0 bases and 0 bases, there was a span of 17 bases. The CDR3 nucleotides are TGCGCCAGCAGCCAAGATTGGAGGGACAATACGTACCAAGAGACCCAGTACTTC. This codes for CASSQDWRDNTYQETQYF.

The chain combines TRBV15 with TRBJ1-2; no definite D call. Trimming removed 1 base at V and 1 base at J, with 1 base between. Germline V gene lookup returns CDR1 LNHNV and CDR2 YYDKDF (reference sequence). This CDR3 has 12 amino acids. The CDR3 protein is CATSRVNYGYTF. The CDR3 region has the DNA TGTGCCACCAGCAGAGTTAACTATGGCTACACCTTC.

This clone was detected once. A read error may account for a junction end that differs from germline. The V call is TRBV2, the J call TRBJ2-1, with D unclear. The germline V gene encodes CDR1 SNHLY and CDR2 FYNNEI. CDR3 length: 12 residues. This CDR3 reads CTSRVSYNEQFF. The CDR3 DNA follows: TGTACCAGCCGAGTCTCCTACAATGAGCAGTTCTTC.

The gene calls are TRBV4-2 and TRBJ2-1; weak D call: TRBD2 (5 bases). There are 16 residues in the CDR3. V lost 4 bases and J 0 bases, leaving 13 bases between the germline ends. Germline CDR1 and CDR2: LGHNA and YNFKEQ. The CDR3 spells CASSRFGGSSYNEQFF. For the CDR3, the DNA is TGTGCCAGCAGCCGCTTCGGTGGGAGCTCCTACAATGAGCAGTTCTTC.

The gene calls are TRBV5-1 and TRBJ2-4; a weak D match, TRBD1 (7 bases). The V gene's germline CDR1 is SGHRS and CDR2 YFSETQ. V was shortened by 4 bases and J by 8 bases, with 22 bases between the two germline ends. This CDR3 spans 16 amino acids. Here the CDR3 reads CASSLLPRGADDIQYF. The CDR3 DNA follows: TGCGCCAGCAGCCTCCTCCCCAGGGGGGCGGACGACATTCAGTACTTC.

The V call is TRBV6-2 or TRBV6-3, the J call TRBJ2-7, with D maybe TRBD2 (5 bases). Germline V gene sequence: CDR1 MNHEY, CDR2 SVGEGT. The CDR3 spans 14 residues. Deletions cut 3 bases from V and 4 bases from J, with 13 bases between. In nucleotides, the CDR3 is TGTGCCAGCAGTTATGGAGGAGCCAGGTACGAGCAGTACTTC. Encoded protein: CASSYGGARYEQYF.

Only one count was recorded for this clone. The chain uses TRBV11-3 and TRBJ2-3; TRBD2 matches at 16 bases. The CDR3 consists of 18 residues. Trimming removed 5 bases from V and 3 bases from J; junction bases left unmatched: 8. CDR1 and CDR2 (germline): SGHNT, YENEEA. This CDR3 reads CASSRGTSGGAGTDTQYF. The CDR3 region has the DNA TGTGCCAGCAGCCGTGGGACTAGCGGGGGGGCCGGGACAGATACGCAGTATTTT.

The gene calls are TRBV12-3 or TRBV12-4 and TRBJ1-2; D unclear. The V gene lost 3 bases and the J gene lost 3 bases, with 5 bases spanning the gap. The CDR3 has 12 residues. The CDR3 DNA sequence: TGTGCCAGCAGTTTCCGACACTATGGCTACACCTTC. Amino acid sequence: CASSFRHYGYTF.

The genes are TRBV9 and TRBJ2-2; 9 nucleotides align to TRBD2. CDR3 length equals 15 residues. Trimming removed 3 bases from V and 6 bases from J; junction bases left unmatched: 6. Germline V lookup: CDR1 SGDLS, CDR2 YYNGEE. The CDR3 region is CASSGGGARAGELFF. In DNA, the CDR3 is TGTGCCAGCAGCGGCGGGGGGGCGCGGGCCGGGGAGCTGTTTTTT. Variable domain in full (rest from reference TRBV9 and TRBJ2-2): DSGVTQTPKHLITATGQRVTLRCSPRSGDLSVYWYQQSLDQGLQFLIQYYNGEERAKGNILERFSAQQFPDLHSELNLSSLELGDSALYFCASSGGGARAGELFFGEGSRLTVL.

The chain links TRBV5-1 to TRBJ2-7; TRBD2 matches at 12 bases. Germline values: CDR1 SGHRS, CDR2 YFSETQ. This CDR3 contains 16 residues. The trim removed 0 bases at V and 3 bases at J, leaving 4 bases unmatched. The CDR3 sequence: CASSLDGLAGYYEQYF. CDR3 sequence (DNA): TGCGCCAGCAGCTTGGATGGACTAGCGGGGTACTACGAGCAGTACTTC.

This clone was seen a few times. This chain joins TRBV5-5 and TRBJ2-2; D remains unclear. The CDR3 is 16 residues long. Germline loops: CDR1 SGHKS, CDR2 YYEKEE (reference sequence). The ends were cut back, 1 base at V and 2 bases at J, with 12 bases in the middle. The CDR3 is CASSLNTRYNTGELFF. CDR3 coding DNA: TGTGCCAGCAGCTTGAATACCCGTTATAACACCGGGGAGCTGTTTTTT.

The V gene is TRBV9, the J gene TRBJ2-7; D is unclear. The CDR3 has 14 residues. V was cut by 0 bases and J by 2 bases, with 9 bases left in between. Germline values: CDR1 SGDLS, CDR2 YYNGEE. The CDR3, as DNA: TGTGCCAGCAGCGTAGATCTGGGTCCCTACGAGCAGTACTTC. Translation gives CASSVDLGPYEQYF.

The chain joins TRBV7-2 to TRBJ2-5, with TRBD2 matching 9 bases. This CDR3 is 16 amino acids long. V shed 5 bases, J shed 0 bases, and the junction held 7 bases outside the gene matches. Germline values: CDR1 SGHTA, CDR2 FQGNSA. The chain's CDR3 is CASSPHSGSYQETQYF. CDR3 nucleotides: TGTGCCAGCAGCCCACATAGCGGGAGCTACCAAGAGACCCAGTACTTC.

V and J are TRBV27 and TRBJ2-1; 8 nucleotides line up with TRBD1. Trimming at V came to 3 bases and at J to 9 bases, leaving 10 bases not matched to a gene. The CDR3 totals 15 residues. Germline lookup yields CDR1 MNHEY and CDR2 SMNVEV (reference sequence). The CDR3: CASSFEAGGTGEQFF. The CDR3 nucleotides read TGTGCCAGCAGTTTTGAGGCAGGGGGCACGGGTGAGCAGTTCTTC.

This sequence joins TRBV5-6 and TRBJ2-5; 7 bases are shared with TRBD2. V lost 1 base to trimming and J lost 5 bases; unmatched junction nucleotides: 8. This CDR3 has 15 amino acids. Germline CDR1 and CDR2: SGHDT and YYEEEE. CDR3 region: CASSLRSLGGETQYF. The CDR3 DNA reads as TGTGCCAGCAGCTTGCGAAGTCTCGGGGGGGAGACCCAGTACTTC. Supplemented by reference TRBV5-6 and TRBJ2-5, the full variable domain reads DAGVTQSPTHLIKTRGQQVTLRCSPKSGHDTVSWYQQALGQGPQFIFQYYEEEERQRGNFPDRFSGHQFPNYSSELNVNALLLGDSALYLCASSLRSLGGETQYFGPGTRLLVL.

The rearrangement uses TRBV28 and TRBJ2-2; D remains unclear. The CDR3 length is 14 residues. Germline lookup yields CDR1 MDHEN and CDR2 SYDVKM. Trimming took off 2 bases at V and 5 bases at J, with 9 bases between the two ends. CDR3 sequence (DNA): TGTGCCAGCAGTTTACCCCAGAGGACCGGGGAGCTGTTTTTT. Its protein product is CASSLPQRTGELFF.

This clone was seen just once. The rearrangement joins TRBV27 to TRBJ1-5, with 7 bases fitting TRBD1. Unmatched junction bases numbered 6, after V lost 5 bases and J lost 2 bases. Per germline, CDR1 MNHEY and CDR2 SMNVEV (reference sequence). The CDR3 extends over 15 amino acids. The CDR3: CASSPITGGNQPQHF. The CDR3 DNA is TGTGCCAGCAGTCCTATCACAGGGGGCAATCAGCCCCAGCATTTT.

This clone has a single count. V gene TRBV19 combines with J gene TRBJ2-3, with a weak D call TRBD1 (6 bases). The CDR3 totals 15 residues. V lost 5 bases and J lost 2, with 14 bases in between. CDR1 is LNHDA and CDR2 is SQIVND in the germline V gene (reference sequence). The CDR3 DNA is TGTGCCAGTAGTTATGGCAGGGGATTCACAGATACGCAGTATTTT. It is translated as CASSYGRGFTDTQYF.